The 14 T cell receptor beta chains below come from one sample, sequenced in a study of cytomegalovirus exposure and HLA in healthy donors. Sequenced by immunoSEQ multiplex PCR; TCRdb stores in-frame clones only, minus some. The sample yields approximately 280,000 clones, 65% to 90% seen once. Material: PBMCs. All receptors derive from a woman aged 18-35 years in good health and CMV-seronegative.

V is TRBV28 and J is TRBJ2-7; weak D call: TRBD2 (5 bases). V was pared by 5 bases and J by 6 bases, with 11 bases between. Germline CDR1 reads MDHEN; CDR2 reads SYDVKM. The CDR3 runs to 12 residues. The CDR3: CASSPGGGEQYF. For the CDR3, the DNA is TGTGCCAGCAGTCCCGGAGGTGGCGAGCAGTACTTC.

The chain recombines TRBV14 with TRBJ2-7; 8 bases are a match to TRBD1. The CDR3 sequence is 17 residues long. Germline values: CDR1 SGHDN, CDR2 FVKESK. The V gene end was trimmed by 0 bases and the J gene end by 0 bases; junction bases not matched to a gene: 7. CDR3 DNA sequence: TGTGCCAGCAGCCAAGATCCTTTCGGACAGGGCTCCTACGAGCAGTACTTC. Translating it yields CASSQDPFGQGSYEQYF.

V and J are TRBV5-1 and TRBJ1-2; D remains ambiguous. The V end lost 9 bases, the J end lost 3 bases, and 15 bases lay between the germline ends. Germline V gives CDR1 SGHRS, CDR2 YFSETQ. The CDR3 runs to 13 residues. CDR3 in DNA: TGCGCCACCCGGGGTATCGGTGACTATGGCTACACCTTC. Translation gives CATRGIGDYGYTF.

The chain is built from TRBV30 and TRBJ2-2, with 9 bases aligning to TRBD2. The CDR3 is 16 residues long. V dropped 0 bases and J dropped 5; count of bases not matched to a gene: 7. CDR1 is GTSNPN, CDR2 SVGIG, per germline (reference sequence). The DNA of the CDR3 is TGTGCCTGGAGTGTACGAATAGCGGGAGTTACCGGGGAGCTGTTTTTT. Its translation is CAWSVRIAGVTGELFF.

This rearrangement joins TRBV30 to TRBJ1-5; tentative D call: TRBD1 (5 bases). With 3 bases removed from V and 7 bases from J, the gap between germline ends came to 13 bases. CDR1 is GTSNPN and CDR2 is SVGIG in the germline V gene (reference sequence). CDR3 length: 13 residues. The CDR3 loop reads CAWSGGDLQPQHF. The CDR3 nucleotides are TGTGCCTGGAGCGGCGGGGACCTCCAGCCCCAGCATTTT.

The chain employs TRBV2 and TRBJ1-5, with D possibly TRBD1 on 6 matching bases. CDR1 and CDR2 (germline): SNHLY, FYNNEI. The germline V and J ends were trimmed by 4 bases and 5 bases, with 18 bases remaining between them. This CDR3 comprises 16 residues. The CDR3 coding sequence is TGTGCCAGCAGTGGGGGGCAGGATATCAGGCATCAGCCCCAGCATTTT. Its protein is CASSGGQDIRHQPQHF. The full variable domain, in which reference TRBV2 and TRBJ1-5 provide the parts outside the CDR3, is EPEVTQTPSHQVTQMGQEVILRCVPISNHLYFYWYRQILGQKVEFLVSFYNNEISEKSEIFDDQFSVERPDGSNFTLKIRSTKLEDSAMYFCASSGGQDIRHQPQHFGDGTRLSIL.

This clone appeared once. The chain links TRBV10-3 to TRBJ2-3; TRBD2 aligns across 9 bases. V was pared by 6 bases and J by 7 bases, with 8 bases of the junction left unmatched. The germline V gene encodes CDR1 ENHRY and CDR2 SYGVKD. The CDR3 consists of 14 residues. CDR3 nucleotide sequence: TGTGCCATCAGGGCCTTAGCGGGAGAAAATACGCAGTATTTT. This translates into CAIRALAGENTQYF.

The chain uses TRBV27 and TRBJ2-7; TRBD2 aligns across 9 bases. Germline-derived CDR1 and CDR2 are MNHEY and SMNVEV (reference sequence). V lost 5 bases and J lost 4; bases outside the gene matches: 12. This CDR3 has 16 residues. CDR3 nucleotide sequence: TGTGCCAGCAGTATCGCAACTAGCGGGCAGGGTTACGAGCAGTACTTC. Translating it yields CASSIATSGQGYEQYF.

The CDR3 DNA reads TGTGCCAGTACTCTAAAAGACGTCAGGTCGATAACCTTC. This translates into CASTLKDVRSITF. V is TRBV28 and J is TRBJ1-2; D gene uncertain. The germline V gene encodes CDR1 MDHEN and CDR2 SYDVKM. CDR3 length: 13 amino acids. Between the trimmed V and J ends, which lost 9 bases and 14 bases, there was a span of 25 bases.

J is TRBJ1-2 and V is TRBV6-6; tentatively, D is TRBD1 (5 bases). V was cut by 4 bases and J by 0 bases, with 12 bases left in between. CDR3 length equals 15 residues. The V gene's germline CDR1 is MNHNY and CDR2 SVGAGI (reference sequence). CDR3 in DNA: TGTGCCAGCAGTTCCCCCAGCAGGGCTAACTATGGCTACACCTTC. Amino acid sequence: CASSSPSRANYGYTF.

In nucleotides, the CDR3 is TGCGCCAGCAGCCAAGTGGCGGGGGGGCCCTACGAGCAGTACTTC. It encodes CASSQVAGGPYEQYF. V is TRBV4-1 and J is TRBJ2-7; 9 nucleotides align to TRBD2. V lost 1 base to trimming and J lost 2 bases; unmatched junction nucleotides: 3. Per the germline V gene, CDR1 is MGHRA and CDR2 is YSYEKL. This CDR3 is 15 amino acids long.

The chain couples TRBV19 to TRBJ1-1; the D gene is possibly TRBD1 (5 bases). The germline V gene has CDR1 LNHDA and CDR2 SQIVND (reference sequence). The CDR3 contains 14 residues. Between the trimmed V and J ends, which lost 10 bases and 5 bases, there was a span of 20 bases. CDR3 amino acids: CATRGRGVGTEAFF. In DNA, the CDR3 is TGTGCCACCCGGGGCCGCGGGGTGGGTACTGAAGCTTTCTTT.

The chain employs TRBV5-4 and TRBJ2-7; a weak D match, TRBD2 (5 bases). The V gene lost 1 base and the J gene lost 2 bases, with 16 bases spanning the gap. The CDR3 runs 16 residues. The germline CDR1 and CDR2 sequences are SGHNT and YYREEE (reference sequence). The CDR3 sequence is CASSLWGALTTYEQYF. CDR3 sequence (DNA): TGTGCCAGCAGCTTGTGGGGAGCCCTCACCACCTACGAGCAGTACTTC.

The CDR3 loop is CASSLLEFGEKLFF. In DNA, the CDR3 is TGTGCCAGCAGCTTGTTGGAGTTCGGTGAAAAACTGTTTTTT. The V gene is TRBV5-5, the J gene TRBJ1-4; D remains unclear. The CDR3 loop spans 14 amino acids. Germline lookup yields CDR1 SGHKS and CDR2 YYEKEE (reference sequence). The V and J ends lost 1 base and 7 bases respectively, with 11 bases between them.